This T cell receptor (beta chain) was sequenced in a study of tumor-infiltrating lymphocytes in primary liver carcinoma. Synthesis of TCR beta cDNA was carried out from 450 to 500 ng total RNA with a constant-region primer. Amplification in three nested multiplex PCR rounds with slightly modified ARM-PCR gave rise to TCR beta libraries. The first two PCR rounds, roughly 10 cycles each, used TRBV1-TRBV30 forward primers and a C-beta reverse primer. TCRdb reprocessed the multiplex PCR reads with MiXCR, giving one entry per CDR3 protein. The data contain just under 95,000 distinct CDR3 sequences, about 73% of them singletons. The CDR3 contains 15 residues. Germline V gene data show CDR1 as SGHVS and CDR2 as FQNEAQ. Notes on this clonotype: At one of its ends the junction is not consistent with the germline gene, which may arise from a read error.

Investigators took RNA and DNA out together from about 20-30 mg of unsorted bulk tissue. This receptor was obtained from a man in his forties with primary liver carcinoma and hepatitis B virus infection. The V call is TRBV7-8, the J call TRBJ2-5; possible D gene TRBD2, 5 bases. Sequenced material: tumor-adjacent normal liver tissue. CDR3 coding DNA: TGTTCCAGCAGCTTAGTTTCCGGGGAAAGAGAGACCCAGTACTTC. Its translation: CSSSLVSGERETQYF.